This T cell receptor (beta chain) is from a study of blood T cell repertoires in COVID-19. Study background: Whether acute or convalescent, the COVID-19 samples came from the United States, Italy and Spain. Nucleic acid was either cDNA or gDNA, and it came from T cells, B-cell-depleted T cells, or PBMCs.

Looked up from germline, CDR1 is LGHNA and CDR2 is YNFKEQ. The CDR3 runs 16 residues. V was clipped by 0 bases and J by 2 bases, with 14 bases between them. Methods used by the authors: Nucleated cell number was recorded as an estimate derived from reference gene primer amplification. Clones were read by immunoSEQ multiplex PCR, and TCRdb kept only the in-frame ones, dropping some. The V and J calls and clone size were taken over from that table, and D and trimming were inferred from the DNA. This table holds about 100,000 clones, more than 80% found once. The receptor was derived from a human donor in a cohort sampled during active COVID-19. The V and J genes are TRBV4-2 and TRBJ2-7; D is possibly TRBD1 (5 bases). The sequenced material came from peripheral blood. As DNA, the CDR3 is TGTGCCAGCAGCCAAGATGGGGTTATAGGGGCCTACGAGCAGTACTTC. Translation gives CASSQDGVIGAYEQYF.